This T cell receptor beta chain was sequenced during a study of early T cells in non-severe SARS-CoV-2 infection. The germline CDR1 and CDR2 sequences are SGHDN and FVKESK. Trimming pared 4 bases from V and 6 bases from J, leaving 25 bases between. The CDR3 sequence is 17 residues long. This clonotype came up a few times. Attached unique molecular identifiers marked individual cDNA molecules. TCRdb recomputed calls from the 5' RACE reads with MiXCR, one row per CDR3 protein. The sample has approximately 58,000 distinct CDR3 sequences, 11% seen once. This sequence was found in an adult who was a healthcare worker with PCR-confirmed SARS-CoV-2 infection or an uninfected control (not recorded which). Sequencing was carried out using whole blood. The chain recombines TRBV14 with TRBJ2-7; possible D gene TRBD1, 6 bases. The CDR3 loop reads CASSPDPGHSFVSEQYF. In DNA, the CDR3 is TGTGCCAGCAGCCCCGACCCGGGACATTCTTTCGTGTCCGAGCAGTACTTC.